Detailed here is one T cell receptor beta chain. The antigen is unknown. The CDR3 is made up of 15 amino acids. The germline V gene encodes CDR1 MNHEY and CDR2 SMNVEV (reference sequence). V lost 3 bases and J 1 base, leaving 12 bases between the germline ends. The sample is drawn from a study of shared clonotypes between healthy human individuals. Study observations and caveats: Naive subsets, compared against memory subsets, generally had larger estimated richness values.

DNA at around 190 ng, tens of thousands of T cell genomes, went into sorted-subset replicate PCRs. Only in-frame clones appear in the TCRdb table, and some are missing; sequencing was by immunoSEQ multiplex PCR. The data hold around 100,000 clones, with roughly 70% observed a single time. This clonotype was obtained from a woman in her 30s in good health. The specimen was memory CD8+ T cells sorted from blood. As for subset: CD45RO+ cells pooled with CCR7-negative TemRA cells. This chain connects TRBV27 to TRBJ2-5; possible D gene TRBD1, 5 bases. Here the CDR3 reads CASSFGGQGQETQYF. DNA of the CDR3: TGTGCCAGCAGTTTTGGTGGGCAGGGCCAAGAGACCCAGTACTTC.